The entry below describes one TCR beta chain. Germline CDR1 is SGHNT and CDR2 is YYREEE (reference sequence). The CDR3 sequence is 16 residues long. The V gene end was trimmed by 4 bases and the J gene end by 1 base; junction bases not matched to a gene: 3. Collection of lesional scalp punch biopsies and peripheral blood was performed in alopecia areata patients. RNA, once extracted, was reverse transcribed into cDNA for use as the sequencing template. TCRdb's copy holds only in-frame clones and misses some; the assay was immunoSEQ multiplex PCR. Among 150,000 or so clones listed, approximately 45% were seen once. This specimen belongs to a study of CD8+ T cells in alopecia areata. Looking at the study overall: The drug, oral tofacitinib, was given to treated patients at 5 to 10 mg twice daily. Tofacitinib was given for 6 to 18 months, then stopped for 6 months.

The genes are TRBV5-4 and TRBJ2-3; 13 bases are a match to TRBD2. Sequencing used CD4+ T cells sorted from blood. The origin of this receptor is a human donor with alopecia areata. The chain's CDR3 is CASSELAGGGTDTQYF. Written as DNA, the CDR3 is TGTGCCAGCAGCGAACTAGCGGGAGGGGGCACAGATACGCAGTATTTT.